Each of the 24 T cell receptor beta chains below was sequenced from the same sample in a study of blood T cells in healthy people across ages. Together with a sample-barcoded 5' primer, a J-beta primer mix was included in a second PCR lasting about 7 to 12 cycles. One entry per CDR3 protein, called by TCRdb with MiXCR from the 5' RACE reads. Of 1.5 million to 1.8 million distinct CDR3 sequences in the sample, 35% to 45% are singletons; the top ten hold around 4%. The sample consisted of blood. These receptors originate from a woman aged 18-29 years in good health.

The rearrangement uses TRBV4-1 and TRBJ2-7; no firm D call. CDR3 length equals 18 residues. The germline V and J ends were trimmed by 4 bases and 1 base, with 23 bases remaining between them. CDR1 is MGHRA, CDR2 YSYEKL, per germline. The CDR3 protein is CASSPQIIGRMKSYEQYF. The CDR3 DNA reads as TGCGCCAGCAGCCCACAAATCATCGGTCGTATGAAATCCTACGAGCAGTACTTC.

This clonotype was counted a few times. The chain links TRBV6-2 or TRBV6-3 to TRBJ2-1; D is perhaps TRBD1 or TRBD2 (5 bases each). The CDR3 spans 15 residues. Germline assignment: CDR1 MNHEY and CDR2 SVGEGT. Trimming removed 10 bases at V and 0 bases at J, with 16 bases between. The CDR3 sequence is CAISGWGSSYNEQFF. The CDR3 DNA is TGTGCCATTTCGGGATGGGGGAGCTCCTACAATGAGCAGTTCTTC.

V is TRBV4-3 and J is TRBJ2-3, with 13 bases identical to TRBD2. V gave up 0 bases and J gave up 8 bases; unmatched junction bases: 5. Germline V gene data show CDR1 as LGHNA and CDR2 as YSLEER. This CDR3 spans 16 amino acids. CDR3 sequence (DNA): TGCGCCAGCAGCCAAGATAGGACTAGCGGGAGTTCTACGCAGTATTTT. The encoded protein is CASSQDRTSGSSTQYF.

Only a few counts were recorded for this clonotype. This chain joins TRBV29-1 and TRBJ1-2; D not certain. Per germline, CDR1 SQVTM and CDR2 ANQGSEA. With 6 bases removed from V and 2 bases from J, the gap between germline ends came to 10 bases. The CDR3 spans 12 residues. The DNA of the CDR3 is TGCAGCGTCCCAGCAGGAAACTATGGCTACACCTTC. Translation gives CSVPAGNYGYTF. Full variable domain (remainder filled in from reference TRBV29-1 and TRBJ1-2): SAVISQKPSRDICQRGTSLTIQCQVDSQVTMMFWYRQQPGQSLTLIATANQGSEATYESGFVIDKFPISRPNLTFSTLTVSNMSPEDSSIYLCSVPAGNYGYTFGSGTRLTVV.

This sequence joins TRBV11-2 and TRBJ2-2; 10 nucleotides match TRBD1. Germline-derived CDR1 and CDR2 are SGHAT and FQNNGV. The length of the CDR3 is 16 residues. The V gene end was trimmed by 5 bases and the J gene end by 5 bases; junction bases not matched to a gene: 8. The CDR3 reads CASSPIRQGATGELFF. CDR3 in DNA: TGTGCCAGCAGCCCAATTCGACAGGGGGCTACCGGGGAGCTGTTTTTT.

This clonotype was seen a handful of times. The chain recombines TRBV10-3 with TRBJ2-4; tentatively, D is TRBD1 or TRBD2 (5 bases each). Germline CDR1 ENHRY, CDR2 SYGVKD. CDR3 length: 12 residues. Between the trimmed V and J ends, which lost 4 bases and 13 bases, there was a span of 14 bases. CDR3 sequence: CAISAGLGEQYF. The DNA for the CDR3 is TGTGCCATCAGTGCGGGGTTGGGGGAGCAGTACTTC.

The table lists this clonotype with a count of one. This chain joins TRBV2 and TRBJ1-2, with D uncertain. Germline assignment: CDR1 SNHLY and CDR2 FYNNEI. The CDR3 has 12 amino acids. Trimming took off 9 bases at V and 2 bases at J, with 10 bases between the two ends. The CDR3 loop is CASDWTNYGYTF. Here the CDR3 DNA reads TGTGCCAGTGACTGGACCAACTATGGCTACACCTTC.

CDR3: CASSPASGRASYEQYF. The CDR3, as DNA: TGTGCCAGCAGCCCTGCTAGCGGGAGGGCATCATACGAGCAGTACTTC. The gene calls are TRBV7-2 and TRBJ2-4, with 12 positions matching TRBD2. TRBJ2-7 matches the DNA end more closely, so the J call is doubtful. Germline CDR1 and CDR2: SGHTA and FQGNSA. The CDR3 sequence is 16 residues long.

The chain joins TRBV28 to TRBJ1-5; 11 bases line up with TRBD1. V shed 6 bases, J shed 7 bases, and the junction held 5 bases outside the gene matches. Germline CDR1 is MDHEN and CDR2 is SYDVKM. CDR3 size: 14 residues. Written as DNA, the CDR3 is TGTGCCAGCAGCCGTAGGACAGGGGGCCAGCCCCAGCATTTT. Its translation is CASSRRTGGQPQHF.

The CDR3 sequence: CASSPLGNQETQYF. The CDR3 DNA reads TGTGCCAGCAGCCCCCTCGGGAACCAAGAGACCCAGTACTTC. The chain couples TRBV9 to TRBJ2-5; D possibly corresponds to TRBD2 (5 bases). The CDR3 contains 14 residues. In germline, CDR1 is SGDLS, CDR2 YYNGEE. V was shortened by 4 bases and J by 0 bases, with 10 bases between the two germline ends. Based on the CDR3 plus reference TRBV9 and TRBJ2-5, the full variable domain is DSGVTQTPKHLITATGQRVTLRCSPRSGDLSVYWYQQSLDQGLQFLIQYYNGEERAKGNILERFSAQQFPDLHSELNLSSLELGDSALYFCASSPLGNQETQYFGPGTRLLVL.

The chain carries TRBV29-1 and TRBJ2-1, with D possibly TRBD2 on 5 matching bases. Germline lookup yields CDR1 SQVTM and CDR2 ANQGSEA. The CDR3 loop spans 16 amino acids. Trimming removed 0 bases from V and 4 bases from J, with 16 bases in between. CDR3 sequence: CSVEDQRGFRYNEQFF. The CDR3 DNA reads TGCAGCGTTGAAGATCAGCGAGGGTTCAGGTACAATGAGCAGTTCTTC.

This clonotype was counted a few times. The chain links TRBV7-2 to TRBJ1-6; no definite D call. The V gene's germline CDR1 is SGHTA and CDR2 FQGNSA. The V gene lost 4 bases and the J gene lost 5 bases, with 15 bases spanning the gap. CDR3 length: 16 amino acids. CDR3 nucleotide sequence: TGTGCCAGCAGCTCGGGGAGGGCTAAGAATAATTCACCCCTCCACTTT. The encoded protein is CASSSGRAKNNSPLHF.

V is TRBV12-3 or TRBV12-4 and J is TRBJ2-5; D possibly corresponds to TRBD2 (6 bases). Trimming shortened V by 0 bases and J by 4 bases, and 12 bases separated the two germline ends. The CDR3 loop spans 15 amino acids. Here the CDR3 reads CASSLAQGRRETQYF. The CDR3 DNA follows: TGTGCCAGCAGTTTAGCGCAAGGGAGGCGAGAGACCCAGTACTTC.

In its sample, this clonotype was seen a few times. V gene TRBV20-1 combines with J gene TRBJ2-5, with TRBD1 as a possible D gene (5 bases). Trimming removed 5 bases at V and 1 base at J, with 14 bases between. The CDR3 spans 14 residues. Germline assignment: CDR1 DFQATT and CDR2 SNEGSKA (reference sequence). Here the CDR3 reads CSAGPGHLQETQYF. CDR3 in DNA: TGCAGTGCTGGGCCCGGACACCTCCAAGAGACCCAGTACTTC.

The chain carries TRBV6-5 and TRBJ1-1; 8 bases agree with TRBD1. The ends lost 5 bases at V and 1 base at J; junction bases unmatched: 6. Germline V gene lookup returns CDR1 MNHEY and CDR2 SVGAGI. This CDR3 has 15 amino acids. DNA for the CDR3: TGTGCCAGCAGTGCGACAGGGGAGGGGAACACTGAAGCTTTCTTT. Its translation: CASSATGEGNTEAFF.

This chain joins TRBV7-4 and TRBJ1-5, with no clear D. The V gene's germline CDR1 is SGHVT and CDR2 SQSDAQ. The CDR3 extends over 16 amino acids. V was trimmed by 5 bases and J by 1 base, leaving 15 bases between them. CDR3 nucleotide sequence: TGTGCCAGCAGCAACCGACACGATTGCAGCAATCAGCCCCAGCATTTT. The encoded protein is CASSNRHDCSNQPQHF.

This clonotype was counted between two and nine times. The V and J genes are TRBV2 and TRBJ1-2; 7 bases are shared with TRBD1. The germline CDR1 and CDR2 sequences are SNHLY and FYNNEI. The V gene end was trimmed by 5 bases and the J gene end by 8 bases; junction bases not matched to a gene: 11. This CDR3 has 14 amino acids. CDR3 loop: CASSRDPQGPGYTF. The CDR3 DNA follows: TGTGCCAGCAGTCGAGACCCACAGGGGCCCGGCTACACCTTC.

This clonotype was observed a handful of times. The rearrangement links TRBV3-1 to TRBJ2-3, with D uncertain. This CDR3 spans 14 amino acids. V was trimmed by 4 bases and J by 2 bases, leaving 10 bases between them. Germline assignment: CDR1 LGHDT and CDR2 YNNKEL (reference sequence). CDR3 in amino acids: CASSLLPTTDTQYF. DNA of the CDR3: TGTGCCAGCAGCCTCCTTCCAACCACAGATACGCAGTATTTT.

This clonotype occurred a few times. This chain links TRBV28 with TRBJ1-5; D possibly corresponds to TRBD1 (5 bases). V was shortened by 7 bases and J by 4 bases, with 11 bases between the two germline ends. There are 13 residues in the CDR3. Germline CDR1 reads MDHEN; CDR2 reads SYDVKM. DNA for the CDR3: TGTGCCAGCAACCCGCGGGGGAATCAGCCCCAGCATTTT. It codes for CASNPRGNQPQHF.

This clonotype showed up just a few times. The J gene is TRBJ1-6, the V gene TRBV5-5; no definite D call. CDR3 size: 13 residues. The germline V and J ends were trimmed by 5 bases and 8 bases, with 11 bases remaining between them. CDR1 is SGHKS and CDR2 is YYEKEE in the germline V gene (reference sequence). CDR3 in DNA: TGTGCCAGCAGTCGGATAGGTTATTCACCCCTCCACTTT. It translates to CASSRIGYSPLHF. Looking up the rest from reference TRBV5-5 and TRBJ1-6 gives the full variable domain: DAGVTQSPTHLIKTRGQQVTLRCSPISGHKSVSWYQQVLGQGPQFIFQYYEKEERGRGNFPDRFSARQFPNYSSELNVNALLLGDSALYLCASSRIGYSPLHFGNGTRLTVT.

The chain carries TRBV2 and TRBJ1-6; D gene uncertain. This CDR3 has 16 amino acids. V was shortened by 6 bases and J by 6 bases, with 18 bases between the two germline ends. Germline CDR1 reads SNHLY; CDR2 reads FYNNEI. CDR3 sequence (DNA): TGTGCCAGCAGCCATAACTTGGGCATCTTTAATTCACCCCTCCACTTT. This sequence encodes CASSHNLGIFNSPLHF.

The chain recombines TRBV12-3 or TRBV12-4 with TRBJ1-1; D gene unclear. The CDR3 is made up of 14 amino acids. Trimming took off 7 bases at V and 3 bases at J, with 15 bases between the two ends. CDR3 protein: CASIASIRDTEAFF. The CDR3 nucleotides read TGTGCCAGCATTGCATCTATAAGGGACACTGAAGCTTTCTTT.

The chain couples TRBV5-4 to TRBJ2-5; a weak D match, TRBD1 (6 bases). The CDR3 has 15 amino acids. Germline loops: CDR1 SGHNT, CDR2 YYREEE (reference sequence). V gave up 4 bases and J gave up 2 bases, with 15 bases separating them. CDR3 DNA: TGTGCCAGCAGCCCTGGACAGAGACTTCAAGAGACCCAGTACTTC. Translated: CASSPGQRLQETQYF. The full variable domain, with the rest looked up from reference TRBV5-4 and TRBJ2-5, is ETGVTQSPTHLIKTRGQQVTLRCSSQSGHNTVSWYQQALGQGPQFIFQYYREEENGRGNFPPRFSGLQFPNYSSELNVNALELDDSALYLCASSPGQRLQETQYFGPGTRLLVL.

The table lists this clonotype with a few counts. The V call is TRBV28, the J call TRBJ2-4; 9 positions match TRBD1. TRBJ2-7 matches the DNA end more closely, so the J call is doubtful. Germline assignment: CDR1 MDHEN and CDR2 SYDVKM. The CDR3 length is 15 residues. CDR3 DNA sequence: TGTGCCAGCAGTGGGCAACAGGGGGCCCTTTACGAGCAGTACTTC. Translated, it gives CASSGQQGALYEQYF.